Described below is a single T cell receptor beta chain sequence and its context. The antigen remains unidentified. The data stem from a study of Ad26.COV2.S vaccination and SARS-CoV-2 variants. Across the study: Ad26.COV2.S arm of COV1001 included the donor.

The CDR3 consists of 14 residues. Germline assignment: CDR1 SGHDT and CDR2 YYEEEE. Trimming cost V 0 bases and J 8 bases, with 13 bases left between them. Study observations and caveats: Reported post-vaccination CD8+ and CD4+ T cell responses to spike showed substantial breadth. Using TCR breadth and depth analyses may have led to underestimated total T cell responses.

Generated by immunoSEQ multiplex PCR, the TCRdb table keeps only in-frame clones and is missing some. Among over 400,000 clones, less than 95% were seen once, and the ten largest hold roughly 4.3%. Treatment specified: about 20 received Ad26.COV2.S at low or high dose, single or two shots; five or six received placebo; per-sample allocation not given. Sample collection was performed on day 63 after the first vaccine or placebo injection. Within Boston, the person who donated was an adult of 18-55 years. This receptor was taken from a person aged 18-60 years who received the Ad26.COV2.S COVID-19 vaccine or a placebo. V gene TRBV5-6 combines with J gene TRBJ2-3; D possibly corresponds to TRBD1 (6 bases). This specimen was peripheral blood, taken in a trial of Ad26.COV2.S vaccine versus placebo. CDR3 coding DNA: TGTGCCAGCAGCTTGGGACAGGCCCAAGGTACGCAGTATTTT. It encodes CASSLGQAQGTQYF.